These 27 T cell receptor beta chains originate from one sample sequenced in a study of blood T cells in healthy people across ages. Then a second PCR, running roughly 7 to 11 cycles, was carried out with a sample-barcoded 5' primer and a J-beta primer mix. Via MiXCR, TCRdb re-called the 5' RACE reads, giving one row per CDR3 protein. In the table there are about 1.6 million distinct CDR3 sequences, almost 35% of which are singletons. The sample consisted of blood. These receptors were taken from a woman aged 25 to 45 in good health.

The rearrangement uses TRBV5-1 and TRBJ2-7; 14 bases are a match to TRBD2. Looked up from germline, CDR1 is SGHRS and CDR2 is YFSETQ. Trimming removed 0 bases from V and 3 bases from J; junction bases left unmatched: 5. This CDR3 spans 17 amino acids. The CDR3 loop is CASSLGPGTSGGYEQYF. The CDR3 DNA sequence: TGCGCCAGCAGCTTGGGCCCCGGGACTAGCGGGGGCTACGAGCAGTACTTC.

The chain employs TRBV12-3 or TRBV12-4 and TRBJ2-7; TRBD1 agrees at 9 bases. The length of the CDR3 is 17 residues. V shed 5 bases, J shed 1 base, and the junction held 12 bases outside the gene matches. CDR3 DNA: TGTGCCAGCAGTGCAGGGACAGGGTCCCCTCTTTCCTACGAGCAGTACTTC. This translates into CASSAGTGSPLSYEQYF.

The sample holds one count of this clonotype. The chain is built from TRBV28 and TRBJ2-1; 9 bases align to TRBD2. V shed 4 bases and J 6 bases; nucleotides not matched to a gene: 13. Per the germline V gene, CDR1 is MDHEN and CDR2 is SYDVKM. The CDR3 covers 17 residues. The CDR3 spells CASSWGLREGLINEQFF. CDR3 DNA sequence: TGTGCCAGCAGTTGGGGGTTGCGGGAGGGCCTTATCAATGAGCAGTTCTTC.

This clonotype was counted only a few times. The chain carries TRBV20-1 and TRBJ2-7; no definite D call. The CDR3 extends over 11 amino acids. V lost 7 bases and J lost 7, with 14 bases in between. Germline CDR1 and CDR2: DFQATT and SNEGSKA (reference sequence). CDR3 in DNA: TGCAGTGGAATCGCCCGCTATGAGCAGTACTTC. Translated, it gives CSGIARYEQYF.

The chain combines TRBV28 with TRBJ2-2; a possible D gene is TRBD2 (6 bases). CDR3 length equals 19 residues. V was shortened by 4 bases and J by 0 bases, with 21 bases between the two germline ends. Germline V gene data show CDR1 as MDHEN and CDR2 as SYDVKM. In nucleotides, the CDR3 is TGTGCCAGCAGTTCACTAACGAACACGGGGGTAGCGAACACCGGGGAGCTGTTTTTT. Its translation: CASSSLTNTGVANTGELFF.

This clonotype was found a few times. The rearrangement joins TRBV12-3 or TRBV12-4 to TRBJ1-1; D call uncertain. The CDR3 is 13 amino acids. Trimming cost V 2 bases and J 4 bases, with 8 bases left between them. The CDR3 DNA follows: TGTGCCAGCAGTTTATCGTCTTCCACTGAAGCTTTCTTT. Protein: CASSLSSSTEAFF.

This chain uses TRBV5-1 with TRBJ2-1; either TRBD1 or TRBD2 may supply D (6 bases each). The CDR3 runs to 13 residues. V lost 6 bases, J lost 8 bases, and 15 bases lay in between. The germline CDR1 and CDR2 sequences are SGHRS and YFSETQ. The CDR3 loop reads CASTNRGRDEQFF. The CDR3 DNA reads TGCGCCAGCACTAACCGGGGGCGCGATGAGCAGTTCTTC.

This clonotype was seen a few times. The chain uses TRBV4-2 and TRBJ2-4; 7 positions agree with TRBD2. V was clipped by 1 base and J by 6 bases; unmatched bases: 3. The CDR3 extends over 14 amino acids. Germline CDR1 and CDR2: LGHNA and YNFKEQ. The chain's CDR3 is CASSQAGEGNIQYF. The CDR3 region has the DNA TGTGCCAGCAGCCAAGCGGGGGAGGGAAACATTCAGTACTTC.

This chain links TRBV4-1 with TRBJ1-5; D gene uncertain. The CDR3 is 14 residues long. The germline V gene encodes CDR1 MGHRA and CDR2 YSYEKL. V was clipped by 5 bases and J by 0 bases, with 8 bases between them. CDR3 in amino acids: CASSGPDSNQPQHF. CDR3 nucleotides: TGCGCCAGCAGCGGGCCCGATAGCAATCAGCCCCAGCATTTT.

Concerning this clonotype: A much more abundant neighbour one base away suggests this may be a read error. The genes are TRBV7-9 and TRBJ2-5; D is unclear. Trimming pared 7 bases from V and 4 bases from J, leaving 16 bases between. Germline values: CDR1 SEHNR, CDR2 FQNEAQ (reference sequence). The CDR3 loop spans 14 amino acids. The CDR3 DNA is TGTGCCAGCAACTCGGGCCTGAGAGGAGAGACCCAGTACTTC. Its translation: CASNSGLRGETQYF.

This chain links TRBV5-5 with TRBJ1-1, with TRBD1 as a possible D gene (6 bases). Germline lookup yields CDR1 SGHKS and CDR2 YYEKEE (reference sequence). This CDR3 comprises 15 residues. V lost 3 bases to trimming and J lost 5 bases, with 17 bases between them. CDR3 bases: TGTGCCAGCAGCTCAACAACCAGGGGAAGGACTGAAGCTTTCTTT. It specifies CASSSTTRGRTEAFF. Full variable domain (remainder filled in from reference TRBV5-5 and TRBJ1-1): DAGVTQSPTHLIKTRGQQVTLRCSPISGHKSVSWYQQVLGQGPQFIFQYYEKEERGRGNFPDRFSARQFPNYSSELNVNALLLGDSALYLCASSSTTRGRTEAFFGQGTRLTVV.

The chain is built from TRBV5-1 and TRBJ1-5; D gene unclear. Trimming left V 5 bases short and J 5 bases short, with 11 bases between. The germline CDR1 and CDR2 sequences are SGHRS and YFSETQ. The CDR3 is 13 amino acids. The CDR3 loop reads CASRFNVDQPQHF. In DNA, the CDR3 is TGCGCCAGCAGGTTTAACGTTGATCAGCCCCAGCATTTT. The full variable domain, with the rest looked up from reference TRBV5-1 and TRBJ1-5, is KAGVTQTPRYLIKTRGQQVTLSCSPISGHRSVSWYQQTPGQGLQFLFEYFSETQRNKGNFPGRFSGRQFSNSRSEMNVSTLELGDSALYLCASRFNVDQPQHFGDGTRLSIL.

Concerning this clonotype: With a much larger clone just one base away, this may be a read error. V and J are TRBV3-1 and TRBJ2-7; a possible D gene is TRBD1 (5 bases). The CDR3 contains 13 residues. V was shortened by 3 bases and J by 0 bases, with 6 bases between the two germline ends. Germline CDR1 and CDR2: LGHDT and YNNKEL (reference sequence). The CDR3, as DNA: TGTGCCAGCAGCCACGACAGCTCCTACGAGCAGTACTTC. It translates to CASSHDSSYEQYF.

As regards this clonotype: The junction differs from germline at one of its ends, possibly a read error. This chain uses TRBV20-1 with TRBJ2-2; 10 positions agree with TRBD1. Per germline, CDR1 DFQATT and CDR2 SNEGSKA (reference sequence). The CDR3 spans 16 residues. CDR3 DNA: TGCAGTGCCCACATCAGACAGGGGGCGAACACCGGGGAGCGGTTTTTT. Residues: CSAHIRQGANTGERFF.

The V gene is TRBV20-1, the J gene TRBJ2-1, with TRBD2 matching over 7 bases. The CDR3 has 15 residues. Unmatched junction bases numbered 6, after V lost 1 base and J lost 3 bases. Germline V gene sequence: CDR1 DFQATT, CDR2 SNEGSKA (reference sequence). The CDR3 loop is CSARANGRNYNEQFF. The DNA of the CDR3 is TGCAGTGCTAGAGCGAACGGGAGGAACTACAATGAGCAGTTCTTC.

The sample holds a few counts of this clonotype. The chain carries TRBV4-1 and TRBJ2-3, with 8 bases identical to TRBD2. The trim removed 0 bases at V and 2 bases at J, leaving 7 bases unmatched. Germline V lookup: CDR1 MGHRA, CDR2 YSYEKL. CDR3 size: 17 residues. CDR3 nucleotides: TGCGCCAGCAGCCAAGAACGAACTAGCGGCTTCACAGATACGCAGTATTTT. Protein product: CASSQERTSGFTDTQYF.

The CDR3 reads CSAKVLAGVYNEQFF. CDR3 in DNA: TGCAGTGCTAAGGTTCTAGCGGGGGTTTACAATGAGCAGTTCTTC. The V call is TRBV20-1, the J call TRBJ2-1, with 10 bases that match TRBD2. Trimming at V came to 4 bases and at J to 4 bases, leaving 7 bases not matched to a gene. Germline-derived CDR1 and CDR2 are DFQATT and SNEGSKA (reference sequence). CDR3 length: 15 amino acids.

V usage is TRBV3-1 and J usage is TRBJ2-7; the D gene is possibly TRBD1 (7 bases). V dropped 7 bases and J dropped 0 bases, with 13 bases sitting between them. Germline CDR1 reads LGHDT; CDR2 reads YNNKEL (reference sequence). This CDR3 region has 14 residues. The CDR3 loop is CASNLQGGSYEQYF. The CDR3 DNA sequence: TGTGCCAGCAACCTTCAGGGGGGCTCCTACGAGCAGTACTTC.

J is TRBJ1-1 and V is TRBV27; the D gene is possibly TRBD1 (5 bases). CDR3 length: 16 amino acids. Germline assignment: CDR1 MNHEY and CDR2 SMNVEV (reference sequence). Trimming pared 4 bases from V and 0 bases from J, leaving 15 bases between. The CDR3 nucleotides read TGTGCCAGCAGTTCCCTCCGGGGCAGGGTGAACACTGAAGCTTTCTTT. Its translation: CASSSLRGRVNTEAFF.

This clonotype was detected only a few times. This chain joins TRBV6-2 or TRBV6-3 and TRBJ2-1; 9 nucleotides line up with TRBD2. Trimming at V came to 5 bases and at J to 13 bases, leaving 3 bases not matched to a gene. CDR1 is MNHEY, CDR2 SVGEGT, per germline. The CDR3 loop spans 11 amino acids. The CDR3 sequence is CASSTRGGQFF. CDR3 bases: TGTGCCAGCAGTACGCGGGGGGGCCAGTTCTTC.

This chain links TRBV30 with TRBJ1-1; D ambiguous. The CDR3 runs to 15 residues. Trimming pared 3 bases from V and 0 bases from J, leaving 14 bases between. Germline lookup yields CDR1 GTSNPN and CDR2 SVGIG (reference sequence). CDR3 sequence reads: CAWRSTRLMNTEAFF. DNA of the CDR3: TGTGCCTGGAGAAGCACCAGACTCATGAACACTGAAGCTTTCTTT.

This clonotype turned up a few times. This chain links TRBV7-8 with TRBJ2-4, with TRBD1 as a possible D gene (7 bases). Between the trimmed V and J ends, which lost 4 bases and 13 bases, there was a span of 23 bases. Germline V CDR1 and CDR2: SGHVS, FQNEAQ. This CDR3 spans 15 amino acids. CDR3: CASSSGGDSSFLQYF. The CDR3 DNA follows: TGTGCCAGCAGCTCCGGCGGGGACAGTTCCTTCTTACAGTACTTC.

The rearrangement joins TRBV7-9 to TRBJ1-1; 9 bases are shared with TRBD1. Germline V gene data show CDR1 as SEHNR and CDR2 as FQNEAQ (reference sequence). The CDR3 length is 14 residues. The V and J ends lost 6 bases and 5 bases, in that order; junction bases with no gene match: 7. The CDR3 reads CASRSGQGGTEAFF. CDR3 DNA: TGTGCCAGCAGGTCGGGACAGGGAGGAACTGAAGCTTTCTTT.

With respect to this clonotype: The junction does not match germline at one end; this may be a read error. Here the CDR3 reads CASSLSRRTDAQYF. CDR3 sequence (DNA): TGTGCCAGCAGTTTGAGCAGAAGAACAGATGCGCAATATTTT. The V call is TRBV12-3 or TRBV12-4, the J call TRBJ2-3; D gene ambiguous. The CDR3 covers 14 residues.

The genes are TRBV5-1 and TRBJ2-5; 12 bases are shared with TRBD1. Germline V gene sequence: CDR1 SGHRS, CDR2 YFSETQ. V trimming: 4 bases; J trimming: 5 bases; junction bases outside the gene matches: 9. The CDR3 runs 16 residues. The CDR3 coding sequence is TGCGCCAGCAGCCTCACCGGGACAGGGGGCAAGGAGACCCAGTACTTC. Amino acids: CASSLTGTGGKETQYF.

In this sample, this clonotype turned up a few times. The rearrangement joins TRBV10-3 to TRBJ1-1; D is ambiguous. The germline V gene encodes CDR1 ENHRY and CDR2 SYGVKD. This CDR3 contains 14 residues. V lost 11 bases and J 11 bases, leaving 27 bases between the germline ends. For the CDR3, the DNA is TGTGCCTCGAGCACCGGGAGCCTCATTAGTTGGGCTTTCTTT. This translates into CASSTGSLISWAFF.

The sample holds a few counts of this clonotype. Its ends do not fully match the called genes, so a read error is possible. The V call is TRBV7-6, the J call TRBJ2-5; TRBD2 matches at 11 bases. Germline V gene sequence: CDR1 SGHVS, CDR2 FNYEAQ. The CDR3 covers 17 residues. CDR3: CASSRGAGTSGQETRYF. CDR3 bases: TGTGCCAGCAGTAGGGGTGCCGGGACTAGCGGACAAGAGACCCGGTACTTC. Full variable domain (rest looked up from reference TRBV7-6 and TRBJ2-5): GAGVSQSPRYKVTKRGQDVALRCDPISGHVSLYWYRQALGQGPEFLTYFNYEAQQDKSGLPNDRFSAERPEGSISTLTIQRTEQRDSAMYRCASSRGAGTSGQETRYFGPGTRLLVL.